This T cell receptor beta chain stems from a study of shared clonotypes between healthy human individuals. Study in general: A couple of women and a few men aged 18 to 49 made up the donors.

Naive CD8 isolation took CD45RO-negative cells positively selected for CCR7 and excluded terminally differentiated effector memory CD45RA+ cells. Healthy HIV-negative adults with no recent acute infections or vaccinations were recruited as donors. A deep-level run was used for the assay. Generated by immunoSEQ multiplex PCR, the TCRdb table keeps only in-frame clones and is missing some. The profile shows a few hundred thousand clones, nearly 97% of them singletons. The TCR originated in a woman aged 25 to 39 in good health. Sequenced: naive CD8+ T cells sorted from blood.

The chain's CDR3 is CASSSGTGVEDTQYF. For the CDR3, the DNA is TGTGCCAGCAGCTCCGGGACAGGGGTGGAAGATACGCAGTATTTT. The J gene is TRBJ2-3, the V gene TRBV7-3; 10 bases map to TRBD1. The CDR3 consists of 15 residues. J gave up 5 bases and V 4 bases, and 6 bases lay outside the gene matches. Per germline, CDR1 SGHTA and CDR2 FQGTGA.